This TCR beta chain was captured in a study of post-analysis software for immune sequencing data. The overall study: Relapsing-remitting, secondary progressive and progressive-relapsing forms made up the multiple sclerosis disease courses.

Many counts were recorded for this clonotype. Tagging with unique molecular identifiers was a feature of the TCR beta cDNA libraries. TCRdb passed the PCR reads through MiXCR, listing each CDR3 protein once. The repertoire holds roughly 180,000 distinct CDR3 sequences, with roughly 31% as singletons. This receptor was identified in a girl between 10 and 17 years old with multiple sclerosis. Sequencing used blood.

CDR3 in DNA: TGTGCCAGCAGTTTCTCGGGGTTAAGCTCCTACGAGCAGTACTTC. Protein product: CASSFSGLSSYEQYF. The chain recombines TRBV28 with TRBJ2-7; D possibly corresponds to TRBD2 (5 bases). Trimming removed 3 bases from V and 0 bases from J, with 12 bases in between. The CDR3 has 15 amino acids. From germline, CDR1 is MDHEN and CDR2 SYDVKM.